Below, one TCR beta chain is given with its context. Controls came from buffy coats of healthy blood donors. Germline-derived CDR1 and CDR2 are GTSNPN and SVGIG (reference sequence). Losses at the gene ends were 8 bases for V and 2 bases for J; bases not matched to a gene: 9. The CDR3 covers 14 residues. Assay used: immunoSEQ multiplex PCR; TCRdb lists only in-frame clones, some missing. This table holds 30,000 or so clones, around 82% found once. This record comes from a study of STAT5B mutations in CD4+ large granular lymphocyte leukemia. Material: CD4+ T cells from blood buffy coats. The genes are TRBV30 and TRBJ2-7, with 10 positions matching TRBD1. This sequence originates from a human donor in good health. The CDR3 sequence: CAGSPGQGPYEQYF. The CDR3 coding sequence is TGTGCCGGCTCACCGGGACAGGGGCCCTACGAGCAGTACTTC.